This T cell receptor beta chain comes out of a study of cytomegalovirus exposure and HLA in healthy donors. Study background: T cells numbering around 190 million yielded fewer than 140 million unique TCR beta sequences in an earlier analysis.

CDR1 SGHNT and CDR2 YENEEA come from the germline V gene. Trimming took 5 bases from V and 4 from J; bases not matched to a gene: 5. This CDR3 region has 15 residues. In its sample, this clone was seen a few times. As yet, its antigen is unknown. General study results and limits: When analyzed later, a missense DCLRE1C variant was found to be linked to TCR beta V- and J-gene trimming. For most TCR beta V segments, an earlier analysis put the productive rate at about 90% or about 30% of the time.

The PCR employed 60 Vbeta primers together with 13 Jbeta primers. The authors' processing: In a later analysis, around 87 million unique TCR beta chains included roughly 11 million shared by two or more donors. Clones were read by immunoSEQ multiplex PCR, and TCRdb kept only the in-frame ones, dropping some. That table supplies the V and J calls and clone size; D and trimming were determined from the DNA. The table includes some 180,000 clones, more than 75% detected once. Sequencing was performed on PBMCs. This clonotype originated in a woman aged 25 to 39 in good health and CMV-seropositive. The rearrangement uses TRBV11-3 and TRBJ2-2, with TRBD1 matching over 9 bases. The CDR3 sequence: CASSAGTGITGELFF. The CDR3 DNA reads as TGTGCCAGCAGCGCCGGGACAGGGATCACCGGGGAGCTGTTTTTT.